The 18 T cell receptor beta chains listed next were all sequenced from one sample in a study of T cells in Graves' hyperthyroidism and ophthalmopathy. Authors of the study amplified TCR beta CDR3 regions from RNA transcripts. TCR CDR3 underwent first-round RT-PCR with the HTBI primer set. From the multiplex PCR reads, TCRdb called clonotypes with MiXCR, one entry per CDR3 protein. The table has approximately 700,000 distinct CDR3 sequences, over 15% seen once; the top ten hold over 7.5%. Material: blood. The source is a man aged 18-30 years with Graves' hyperthyroidism.

This clonotype was counted ten times or more. V is TRBV28 and J is TRBJ2-3, with D perhaps TRBD2 (6 bases). The CDR3 runs to 16 residues. V was cut by 6 bases and J by 2 bases, with 18 bases left in between. CDR1 is MDHEN, CDR2 SYDVKM, per germline. In DNA, the CDR3 is TGTGCCAGCAGCCCAGGGCGGAGGGCGAACACAGATACGCAGTATTTT. As protein: CASSPGRRANTDTQYF.

This clonotype was detected many times. The chain couples TRBV12-3 or TRBV12-4 to TRBJ2-5; no firm D call. This CDR3 has 13 residues. V lost 5 bases, J lost 3 bases, and 10 bases lay in between. The CDR3 coding sequence is TGTGCCAGCAGTCCCCACCCCGAAGAGACCCAGTACTTC. Amino acids: CASSPHPEETQYF.

The J gene is TRBJ1-3, the V gene TRBV18; D is perhaps TRBD1 (6 bases). The germline gives CDR1 KGHSH, CDR2 LQKENI. Trimming stripped 3 bases from V and 4 bases from J, with 10 bases between. CDR3 length: 14 amino acids. The CDR3 loop reads CASSPGHEGNTIYF. The CDR3 coding sequence is TGTGCCAGCTCACCGGGACACGAAGGAAACACCATATATTTT. Full variable domain (missing parts from reference TRBV18 and TRBJ1-3): NAGVMQNPRHLVRRRGQEARLRCSPMKGHSHVYWYRQLPEEGLKFMVYLQKENIIDESGMPKERFSAEFPKEGPSILRIQQVVRGDSAAYFCASSPGHEGNTIYFGEGSWLTVV.

The rearrangement uses TRBV6-1 and TRBJ2-7; 7 bases agree with TRBD1. V trimming: 5 bases; J trimming: 4 bases; junction bases outside the gene matches: 8. The CDR3 totals 14 residues. Germline CDR1 reads MNHNS; CDR2 reads SASEGT. The CDR3 here is CASSRDRDGYEQYF. CDR3 sequence (DNA): TGTGCCAGCAGTAGAGACAGGGACGGATACGAGCAGTACTTC.

This clonotype showed up just a few times. The rearrangement joins TRBV30 to TRBJ1-2, with a possible D match to TRBD1 (5 bases). This CDR3 is built from 15 residues. Germline V lookup: CDR1 GTSNPN, CDR2 SVGIG (reference sequence). V dropped 8 bases and J dropped 0 bases, with 19 bases sitting between them. CDR3 residues: CASLIRDAANYGYTF. CDR3 nucleotides: TGTGCCAGCCTAATCCGGGACGCAGCTAACTATGGCTACACCTTC.

In its sample, this clonotype was seen many times. The V and J genes are TRBV7-2 and TRBJ1-6; possibly TRBD1 for D (6 bases). Germline V gene data show CDR1 as SGHTA and CDR2 as FQGNSA. Between the trimmed V and J ends, which lost 1 base and 10 bases, there was a span of 11 bases. The length of the CDR3 is 14 residues. The CDR3 sequence: CASSLEGGGSPLHF. CDR3 coding DNA: TGTGCCAGCAGCTTAGAAGGGGGTGGCTCACCCCTCCACTTT.

This clonotype has at least ten counts. The J gene is TRBJ2-5, the V gene TRBV6-1; 11 nucleotides agree with TRBD2. CDR1 MNHNS and CDR2 SASEGT come from the germline V gene. V lost 5 bases to trimming and J lost 2 bases; unmatched junction nucleotides: 7. CDR3 length equals 16 residues. The CDR3, as DNA: TGTGCCAGCAGTCAACACGGGACTAGCGGACAAGAGACCCAGTACTTC. Amino acids: CASSQHGTSGQETQYF.

The chain uses TRBV3-1 and TRBJ1-2; 8 bases fit TRBD1. V lost 8 bases and J lost 13; bases outside the gene matches: 6. The length of the CDR3 is 10 residues. Per germline, CDR1 LGHDT and CDR2 YNNKEL (reference sequence). This CDR3 is CASDQGAITF. The CDR3 region has the DNA TGTGCCAGCGACCAGGGGGCGATCACCTTC.

The V and J genes are TRBV5-1 and TRBJ1-1, with unresolved D. The CDR3 has 14 residues. V was clipped by 0 bases and J by 5 bases, with 11 bases between them. Looked up from germline, CDR1 is SGHRS and CDR2 is YFSETQ. The CDR3 loop is CASSLEPRRTEAFF. The CDR3, as DNA: TGCGCCAGCAGCTTGGAGCCGAGGCGTACTGAAGCTTTCTTT.

The V gene is TRBV6-1, the J gene TRBJ2-7; no reliable D call. Trimming cost V 7 bases and J 5 bases, with 12 bases left between them. The CDR3 sequence is 12 residues long. Germline V gene lookup returns CDR1 MNHNS and CDR2 SASEGT. This chain's CDR3 is CASTWTVNEQYF. CDR3 nucleotides: TGTGCCAGCACCTGGACCGTGAACGAGCAGTACTTC.

This clonotype appeared a few times. This chain connects TRBV7-9 to TRBJ2-2, with TRBD1 matching over 8 bases. There are 16 residues in the CDR3. Looked up from germline, CDR1 is SEHNR and CDR2 is FQNEAQ (reference sequence). After removal of 5 bases from V and 3 bases from J, the junction contained 8 bases not matched to a gene. This chain's CDR3 is CASSHGQGYDTGELFF. DNA for the CDR3: TGTGCCAGCAGCCATGGACAGGGCTACGACACCGGGGAGCTGTTTTTT.

Many counts were recorded for this clonotype. The chain is built from TRBV7-6 and TRBJ2-5; unclear D gene. The CDR3 length is 16 residues. Trimming took 1 base from V and 9 from J, leaving 21 bases between them. The germline CDR1 and CDR2 sequences are SGHVS and FNYEAQ. CDR3 region: CASSLEPDRLPVPQYF. In DNA, the CDR3 is TGTGCCAGCAGCTTAGAACCGGACCGACTCCCGGTTCCCCAGTACTTC.

The chain has TRBV2 and TRBJ1-4; tentatively, D is TRBD1 (5 bases). CDR1 is SNHLY and CDR2 is FYNNEI in the germline V gene. The CDR3 loop spans 14 amino acids. Trimming shortened V by 4 bases and J by 0 bases, and 6 bases separated the two germline ends. In DNA, the CDR3 is TGTGCCAGCAGTGGGACAACAACTAATGAAAAACTGTTTTTT. Translating it yields CASSGTTTNEKLFF.

In its sample, this clonotype was seen many times. J is TRBJ2-2 and V is TRBV7-2; 7 bases are shared with TRBD2. The V segment lost 7 bases and the J segment 2 bases; nucleotides outside the gene matches: 13. Germline assignment: CDR1 SGHTA and CDR2 FQGNSA. The length of the CDR3 is 17 residues. The CDR3 reads CASKTFGLAENTGELFF. The CDR3 coding sequence is TGTGCCAGCAAGACGTTCGGGCTAGCGGAAAACACCGGGGAGCTGTTTTTT.

Concerning this clonotype itself: A much larger clone differs from this one at a single base, so this may be a read error. The V gene is TRBV7-2, the J gene TRBJ1-2, with a weak D call TRBD1 (6 bases). Germline lookup yields CDR1 SGHTA and CDR2 FQGNSA. This CDR3 comprises 15 residues. CDR3 sequence reads: CATSSDRNSIYGYTF. CDR3 in DNA: TGTGCCACCAGCTCTGACAGGAATTCAATCTATGGCTACACCTTC.

This clonotype was detected ten times or more. The CDR3 here is CASRGTGISGELFF. The CDR3 DNA reads TGTGCCTCACGGGGGACAGGGATTTCCGGGGAGCTGTTTTTT. The V and J genes are TRBV19 and TRBJ2-2, with 9 bases fitting TRBD1. CDR1 is LNHDA and CDR2 is SQIVND in the germline V gene (reference sequence). Trimming removed 11 bases from V and 6 bases from J; junction bases left unmatched: 10. The CDR3 sequence is 14 residues long.

This clonotype was observed at least ten times. CDR3 coding DNA: TGTGCCAGCAGGCCCGGACAGGGGTCCAATGAGCAGTTCTTC. Protein sequence: CASRPGQGSNEQFF. The chain links TRBV27 to TRBJ2-1, with 9 bases lining up with TRBD1. The germline gives CDR1 MNHEY, CDR2 SMNVEV (reference sequence). With 6 bases clipped from V and 6 bases from J, the junction kept 6 bases outside the gene matches. The CDR3 has 14 amino acids.

The chain couples TRBV10-3 to TRBJ1-1; the D gene is possibly TRBD1 (6 bases). The CDR3 sequence is 14 residues long. V lost 6 bases and J lost 4, with 15 bases in between. Germline V gene sequence: CDR1 ENHRY, CDR2 SYGVKD. Here the CDR3 DNA reads TGTGCCATCAGGGAGGGGGGAGTCGTCACTGAAGCTTTCTTT. This sequence encodes CAIREGGVVTEAFF.